A single T cell receptor (beta chain) is shown here with its context. Its target is unknown. This CDR3 is built from 14 residues. J lost 5 bases, V lost 4 bases, and 4 bases had no gene match. The germline V gene has CDR1 SGHRS and CDR2 YFSETQ. In TCRdb, the 5' RACE reads were re-called with MiXCR into one record per CDR3 protein. This table holds hundreds of thousands of distinct CDR3 sequences, 15% to 20% found once. The sample is drawn from a study of T-cell memory formation after mild COVID-19. The overall study: Largely, the TCR clusters proved donor specific. General study results and limits: The CD4+ clones that contracted clustered mainly within CM and EM, and the CD8+ clones concentrated in EMRA. Prior to infection, memory already included some responding clones, suggesting cross-reactive memory joined.

The rearrangement links TRBV5-1 to TRBJ2-1; TRBD2 aligns across 9 bases. This receptor was obtained from a man younger than 35 who had mild COVID-19 (a few samples of this study predate the infection). Cell type and time point are not known. Sample: PBMCs or a T cell subset sorted from them (not recorded which). This chain's CDR3 is CASSLASGDNEQFF. DNA for the CDR3: TGCGCCAGCAGCCTAGCTAGCGGGGACAATGAGCAGTTCTTC.